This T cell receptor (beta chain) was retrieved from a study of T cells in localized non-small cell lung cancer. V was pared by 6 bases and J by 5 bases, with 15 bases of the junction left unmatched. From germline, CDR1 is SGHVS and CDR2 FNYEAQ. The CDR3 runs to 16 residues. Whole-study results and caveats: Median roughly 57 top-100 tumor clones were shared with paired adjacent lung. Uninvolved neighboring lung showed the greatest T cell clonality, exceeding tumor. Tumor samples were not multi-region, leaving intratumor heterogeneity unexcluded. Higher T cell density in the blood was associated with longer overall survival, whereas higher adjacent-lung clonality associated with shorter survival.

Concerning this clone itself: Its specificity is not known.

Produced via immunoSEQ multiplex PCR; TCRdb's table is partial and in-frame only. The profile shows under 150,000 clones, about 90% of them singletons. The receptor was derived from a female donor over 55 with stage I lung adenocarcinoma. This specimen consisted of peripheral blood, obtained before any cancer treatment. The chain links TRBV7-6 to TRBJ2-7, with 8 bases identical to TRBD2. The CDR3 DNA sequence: TGTGCCAGCAGACCTCGGGGGGGGGAATACAGGGACGAGCAGTACTTC. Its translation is CASRPRGGEYRDEQYF.